This TCR beta chain was retrieved from a study of blood T cell repertoires in COVID-19. Original processing notes: Cell counts per sample came from amplifying reference gene primers. Here immunoSEQ multiplex PCR was the method, and the copy in TCRdb shows in-frame clones only, minus some. V and J calls and clone size are as listed in that table; D and trimming were resolved from the DNA. The sample records 45,000 to 55,000 clones, around 80% being singletons. Germline values: CDR1 LNHDA, CDR2 SQIVND (reference sequence). This CDR3 spans 17 amino acids. The ends lost 5 bases at V and 2 bases at J; junction bases unmatched: 8.

The chain is built from TRBV19 and TRBJ2-4, with 11 positions matching TRBD1. The specimen was peripheral blood. The TCR comes from a man aged 50 to 60 with acute or convalescent COVID-19. The CDR3 region is CASSFRTGGEPKNIQYF. CDR3 nucleotides: TGTGCCAGTAGTTTCCGGACAGGGGGCGAACCCAAAAACATTCAGTACTTC.